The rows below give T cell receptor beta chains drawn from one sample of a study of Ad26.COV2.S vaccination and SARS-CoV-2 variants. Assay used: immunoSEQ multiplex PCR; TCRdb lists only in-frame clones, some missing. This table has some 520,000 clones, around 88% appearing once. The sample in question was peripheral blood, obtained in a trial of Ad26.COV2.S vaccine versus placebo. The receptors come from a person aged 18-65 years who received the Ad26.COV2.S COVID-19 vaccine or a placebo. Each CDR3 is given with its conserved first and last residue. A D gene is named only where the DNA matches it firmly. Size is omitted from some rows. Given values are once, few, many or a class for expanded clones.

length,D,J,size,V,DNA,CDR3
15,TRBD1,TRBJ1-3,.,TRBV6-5,TGTGCCAGCAGTCAATCACCGGGACAGGGAAACACCATATATTTT,CASSQSPGQGNTIYF
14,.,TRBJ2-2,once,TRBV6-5,TGTGCCAGCAGTCGAGTCGGGGACCGCCAGGAGCTGTTTTTT,CASSRVGDRQELFF
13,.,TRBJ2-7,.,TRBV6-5,TGTGCCAGCAGTCCCGGGACGCCCTACGAGCAGTACTTC,CASSPGTPYEQYF
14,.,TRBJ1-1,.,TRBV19,TGTGCCAGTAGCGGACAGTTCATGAACACTGAAGCTTTCTTT,CASSGQFMNTEAFF
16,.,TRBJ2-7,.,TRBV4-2,TGTGCCAGCAGCCAAGATCAGTCGGGGAGCTCCTACGAGCAGTACTTC,CASSQDQSGSSYEQYF
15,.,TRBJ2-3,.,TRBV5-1,TGCGCCACCGGACGAGGGTCCGGGGTAGGAGATACGCAGTATTTT,CATGRGSGVGDTQYF
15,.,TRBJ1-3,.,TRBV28,TGTGCCAGCAGTTTAAGACTTACCTCTGGAAACACCATATATTTT,CASSLRLTSGNTIYF
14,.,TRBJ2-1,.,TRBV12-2,TGTGCAAGTCGCTTAGATGCCTCCGGTAATGAGCAGTTCTTC,CASRLDASGNEQFF
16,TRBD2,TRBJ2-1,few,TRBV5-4,TGTGCCAGCAGCGCAGCGGGGTCTACCCACCACAATGAGCAGTTCTTC,CASSAAGSTHHNEQFF
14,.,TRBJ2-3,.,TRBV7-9,TGTGCCCTCAAGGAGGACTCTTTTACAGATACGCAGTATTTT,CALKEDSFTDTQYF
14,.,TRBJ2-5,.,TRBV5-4,TGTGCCAGCAGCTTGGACTCCCGGGCGAAGACCCAGTACTTC,CASSLDSRAKTQYF
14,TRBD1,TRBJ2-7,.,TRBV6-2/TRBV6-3,TGTGCCAGCAGTTCGTCCGGGACAGCCTACGGTCAGTACTTC,CASSSSGTAYGQYF
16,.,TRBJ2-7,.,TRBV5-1,TGCGCCAGCAGCTTGGCGGTGGTCGGAATTGCCTACGAGCAGTACTTC,CASSLAVVGIAYEQYF
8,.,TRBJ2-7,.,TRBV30,TGTGCCTGGTACGAGCAGTACTTC,CAWYEQYF
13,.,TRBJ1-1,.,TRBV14,TGTGCCAGCAGCCCCACTCTGAACACTGAAGCTTTCTTT,CASSPTLNTEAFF
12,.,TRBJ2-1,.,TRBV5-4,TGTGCCAGCAGCTTGGTCCGGGGTGAGCAGTTCTTC,CASSLVRGEQFF
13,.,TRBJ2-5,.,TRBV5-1,TGCGCCAGCAGCCCGGCCTCTCAAGAGACCCAGTACTTC,CASSPASQETQYF
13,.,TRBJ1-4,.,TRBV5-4,TGTGCCAGCAGCTTGGGAGGTGGTGAAAAACTGTTTTTT,CASSLGGGEKLFF
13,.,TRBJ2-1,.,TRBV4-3,TGCGCCAGCAGCCAAGATCTCTGGAATGAGCAGTTCTTC,CASSQDLWNEQFF
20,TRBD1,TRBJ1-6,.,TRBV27,TGTGCCAGCAGTTTATCGCGGCCAAGACAGGGGGCGCGACCCCACTCACCCCTCCACTTT,CASSLSRPRQGARPHSPLHF
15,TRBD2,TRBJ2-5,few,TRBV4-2,TGTGCCAGCAGCCCACCGGGGAGGGCGGGAGAGACCCAGTACTTC,CASSPPGRAGETQYF
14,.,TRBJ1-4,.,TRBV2,TGTGCCAGCAGTGAACGACAGATTAATGAAAAACTGTTTTTT,CASSERQINEKLFF
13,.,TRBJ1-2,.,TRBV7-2,TGTGCCAGCAGCTTAAATCAGGGTGATGGCTACACCTTC,CASSLNQGDGYTF
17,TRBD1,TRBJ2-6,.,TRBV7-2,TGTGCCAGCAGTTCTACCGGGACAGGGGCCGGGGCCAACGTCCTGACTTTC,CASSSTGTGAGANVLTF
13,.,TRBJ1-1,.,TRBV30,TGTGCCTGGTTGAGAGGGAGGAACACTGAAGCTTTCTTT,CAWLRGRNTEAFF
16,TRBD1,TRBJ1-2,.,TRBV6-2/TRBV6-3,TGTGCCAGCAGCACCCCCGGGACAGGGATTCTCTATGGCTACACCTTC,CASSTPGTGILYGYTF
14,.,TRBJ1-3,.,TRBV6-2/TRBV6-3,TGTGCCAGCAGTACAGAGACCCGGCTCGGCACCATATATTTT,CASSTETRLGTIYF
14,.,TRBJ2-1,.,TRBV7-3,TGTGCCAGCAGCTCTGCTGGGTCCTACAATGAGCAGTTCTTC,CASSSAGSYNEQFF
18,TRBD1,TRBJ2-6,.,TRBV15,TGTGCCACCAGCAGAGCCCCGGGGACAGGGACTGGGGCCAACGTCCTGACTTTC,CATSRAPGTGTGANVLTF
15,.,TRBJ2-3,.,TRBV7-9,TGTGCCAGCAGCTCAAGGGGGGCGCCCACAGATACGCAGTATTTT,CASSSRGAPTDTQYF
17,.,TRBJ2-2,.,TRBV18,TGTGCCAGCTCACCACCGTCGCTGGCAGGGGGGACCGGGGAGCTGTTTTTT,CASSPPSLAGGTGELFF
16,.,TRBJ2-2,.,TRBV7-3,TGTGCCAGCAGCCCATTAGGAGGGGCCGGCACCGGGGAGCTGTTTTTT,CASSPLGGAGTGELFF
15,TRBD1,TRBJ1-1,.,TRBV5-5,TGTGCCAGCAGGACGGACAGGGGCCGGAACACTGAAGCTTTCTTT,CASRTDRGRNTEAFF
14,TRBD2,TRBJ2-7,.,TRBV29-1,TGCAGCGTTGATGGGACTAGCGGGTCCTACGAGCAGTACTTC,CSVDGTSGSYEQYF
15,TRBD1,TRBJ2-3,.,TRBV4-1,TGCGCCAGCAGCCAAGGGACAGGGGGCATGAATACGCAGTATTTT,CASSQGTGGMNTQYF
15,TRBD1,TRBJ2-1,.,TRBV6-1,TGTGCCAGCAGTGAAAGTGTGACAGGGCACAATGAGCAGTTCTTC,CASSESVTGHNEQFF
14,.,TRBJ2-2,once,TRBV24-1,TGTGCCACCAGTGATCGTAGGCTTACCGGGGAGCTGTTTTTT,CATSDRRLTGELFF
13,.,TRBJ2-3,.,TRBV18,TGTGCCAGCAGGACGGGGAGCACAGATACGCAGTATTTT,CASRTGSTDTQYF
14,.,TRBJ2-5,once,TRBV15,TGTGCCACCAGCAGAGGGAGTCAGGGAGAGACCCAGTACTTC,CATSRGSQGETQYF
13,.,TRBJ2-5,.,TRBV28,TGTGCCAGCAGTACCTCGTACCAAGAGACCCAGTACTTC,CASSTSYQETQYF
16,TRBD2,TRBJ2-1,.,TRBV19,TGTGCCAGTAGCTCGGGACTAGCGGGTTTGTACAATGAGCAGTTCTTC,CASSSGLAGLYNEQFF
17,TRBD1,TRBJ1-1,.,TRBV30,TGTGCCTGGACAACTCCGGGACAGGGGAGGTGGAACACTGAAGCTTTCTTT,CAWTTPGQGRWNTEAFF
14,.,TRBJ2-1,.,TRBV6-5,TGTGCCACCGAGAGGGGGGAGGGGGACAATGAGCAGTTCTTC,CATERGEGDNEQFF
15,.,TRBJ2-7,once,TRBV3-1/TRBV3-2,TGTGCCAGCAGCCTTGGCAGGCGGGCTACCTACGAGCAGTACTTC,CASSLGRRATYEQYF
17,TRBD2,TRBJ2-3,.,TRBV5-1,TGCGCCAGCAGCTCTAAAGGACTAGCACAATCCACAGATACGCAGTATTTT,CASSSKGLAQSTDTQYF
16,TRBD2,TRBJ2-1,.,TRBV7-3,TGTGCCAGCAGCTTAAGCTCTAGCGGGAGATACAATGAGCAGTTCTTC,CASSLSSSGRYNEQFF
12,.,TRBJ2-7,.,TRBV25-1,TGTGCCAGCAAGCAGGGCCCCTACGAGCAGTACTTC,CASKQGPYEQYF
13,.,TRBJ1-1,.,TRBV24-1,TGTGCCACCAGTTCGTCAGCGAACACTGAAGCTTTCTTT,CATSSSANTEAFF
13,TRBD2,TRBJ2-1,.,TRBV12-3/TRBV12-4,TGTGCCACCACTAGCGGGGCAAACAATGAGCAGTTCTTC,CATTSGANNEQFF
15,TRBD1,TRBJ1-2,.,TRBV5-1,TGCGCCAGCAGCTTATGGGACAGGGGCTCGGGTGGCTACACCTTC,CASSLWDRGSGGYTF
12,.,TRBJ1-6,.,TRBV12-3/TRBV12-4,TGTGCCAGCAGTTTAAGGAACTCACCCCTCCACTTT,CASSLRNSPLHF
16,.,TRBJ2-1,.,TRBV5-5,TGTGCCAGCAGCTGGATGGGGGGGCAGATATACAATGAGCAGTTCTTC,CASSWMGGQIYNEQFF